A selection of T cell receptor beta chains follows, all from one sample in a study of CD8 T cells in ankylosing spondylitis. TCRdb passed the 5' RACE reads through MiXCR, listing each CDR3 protein once. The sample shows roughly 190,000 distinct CDR3 sequences, 10% to 15% of them seen only once. Sequenced material: blood, either unsorted or a sorted T cell fraction (not recorded which). The receptor source for this set is a male donor with ankylosing spondylitis or in good health (not recorded which). Each CDR3 is given with its conserved first and last residue. D genes are given only for firm matches. For some rows the clone size is stated as once, few or many, or as a class when expanded; others skip it.

>TRBV7-9|NA|few|TRBJ1-3
TGTGCCAGCAGCTGGACAGCGGTATCTGGAAACACCATATATTTT
CASSWTAVSGNTIYF
>TRBV9|NA|NA|TRBJ2-1
TGTGCCAGCAGCGTCGTCAGGGCCTCCTACAATGAGCAGTTCTTC
CASSVVRASYNEQFF
>TRBV7-9|TRBD2|few|TRBJ2-3
TGTGCCAGCAGCCCTACTCCGGGGGGGCCTCCAGATACGCAGTATTTT
CASSPTPGGPPDTQYF
>TRBV6-2/TRBV6-3|NA|NA|TRBJ2-2
TGTGCCAGCAGTTACGCAGGAGTAGAGACCGGGGAGCTGTTTTTT
CASSYAGVETGELFF
>TRBV11-2|TRBD2|few|TRBJ2-1
TGTGCCAGCAGCTCGGGACTAGCGGGAGTCTATGAGCAGTTCTTC
CASSSGLAGVYEQFF
>TRBV6-8|TRBD2|few|TRBJ2-1
TGTGCCAGCAGTGGGTCCCGGGGGGTCTACAATGAGCAGTTCTTC
CASSGSRGVYNEQFF
>TRBV12-3/TRBV12-4|NA|NA|TRBJ2-3
TGTGCCCTTGCCCAGGGGGAGGAAGTAAGGACAGATACGCAGTATTTT
CALAQGEEVRTDTQYF
>TRBV2|NA|NA|TRBJ2-7
TGTGCCAGCAGTGTAGGCTGGGCCTCCTACGAGCAGTACTTC
CASSVGWASYEQYF
>TRBV4-1|NA|many|TRBJ2-4
TGCGCCAGCAGCCAATATTCTTTTAACAGGTTCGAAAACATTCAGTACTTC
CASSQYSFNRFENIQYF
>TRBV15|TRBD1|few|TRBJ2-3
TGTGCCACCAGCAGAGACCTCCCCGGGACAGGGAGCACAGATACGCAGTATTTT
CATSRDLPGTGSTDTQYF
>TRBV29-1|TRBD2|few|TRBJ2-7
TGCAGCGGGACTAGCGGGAAGTCCTACGAGCAGTACTTC
CSGTSGKSYEQYF
>TRBV6-1|TRBD1|many|TRBJ2-3
TGTGCCAGCAGTGGACAGGGGCACACAGATACGCAGTATTTT
CASSGQGHTDTQYF
>TRBV14|NA|NA|TRBJ1-4
TGTGCCAGCAGCCCGGAACTGTTTTTT
CASSPELFF
>TRBV7-9|NA|many|TRBJ2-5
TGTGCCAGCAGCTCAACTGAGGGCTGGGAGACCCAGTACTTC
CASSSTEGWETQYF
>TRBV5-8|NA|many|TRBJ2-6
TGTGCCAGCAGCTTGTGGGGTTCGCTCTCTGGGGCCAACGTCCTGACTTTC
CASSLWGSLSGANVLTF
>TRBV12-3/TRBV12-4|TRBD2|NA|TRBJ2-5
TGTGCCAGCAACGCGGGACTAGCGCGAGAGACCCAGTACTTC
CASNAGLARETQYF
>TRBV12-3/TRBV12-4|TRBD2|many|TRBJ2-1
TGTGCCAGCAGGGCGTCGGGGGGGAGCAATGAGCAGTTCTTC
CASRASGGSNEQFF